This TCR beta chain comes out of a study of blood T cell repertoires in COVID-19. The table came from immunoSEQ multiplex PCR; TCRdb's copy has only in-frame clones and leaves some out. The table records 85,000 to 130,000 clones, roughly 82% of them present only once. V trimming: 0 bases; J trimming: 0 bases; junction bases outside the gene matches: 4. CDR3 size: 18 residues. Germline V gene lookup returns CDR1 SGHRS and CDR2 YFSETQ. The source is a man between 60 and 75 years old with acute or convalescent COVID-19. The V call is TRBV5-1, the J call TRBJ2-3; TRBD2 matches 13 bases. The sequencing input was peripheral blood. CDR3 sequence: CASSLGLAGGPSTDTQYF. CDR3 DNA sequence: TGCGCCAGCAGCTTGGGACTAGCGGGGGGCCCCAGCACAGATACGCAGTATTTT.